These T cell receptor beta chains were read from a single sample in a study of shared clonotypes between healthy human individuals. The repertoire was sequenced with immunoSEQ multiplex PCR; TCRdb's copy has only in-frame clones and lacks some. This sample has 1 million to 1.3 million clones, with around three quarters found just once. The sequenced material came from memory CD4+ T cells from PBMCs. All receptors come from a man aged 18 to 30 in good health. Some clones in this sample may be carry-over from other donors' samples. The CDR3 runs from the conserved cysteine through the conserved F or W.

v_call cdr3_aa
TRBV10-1 CAIHVGLYEQYF
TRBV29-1 CSASGGSNYEQYF
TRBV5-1 CASSITPTSGRAGEQFF
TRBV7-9 CASSKTGTGNTIYF
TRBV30 CAWGVQGAYGYTF
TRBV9 CASSFLAQGFLPNEQFF
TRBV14 CASSQERLAGDTQYF
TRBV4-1 CASSQGFYGTGELFF
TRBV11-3 CASSLTTSADYNEQFF
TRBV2 CASSADRNTEAFF
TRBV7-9 CASSRGGGNQPQHF
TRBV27 CASSLRPRNGVEQYF
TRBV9 CASSVEEGVHYGYTF
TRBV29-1 CTTGGPEGTQYF
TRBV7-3 CASSLTSNQPQHF
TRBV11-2 CASSLALAKNIQYF
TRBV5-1 CASSRDLHEQYF
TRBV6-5 CATQSSGNTIYF
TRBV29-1 CSVAIIPGQGYTGELFF
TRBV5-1 CASSTGTRLAGNIQYF
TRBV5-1 CASRASGEETQYF
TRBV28 CASSSGGALGMNTEAFF
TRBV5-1 CASSAGGAITEAFF
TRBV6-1 CASSELRSYEQYF
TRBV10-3 CAISESNGQGNTEAFF
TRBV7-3 CASSQNSYEQYF
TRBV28 CASLTSGSINEQFF
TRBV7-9 CASSVSGGGQYF
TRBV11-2 CASSLDLSQPQHF
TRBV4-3 CASSHLSGGVNTEAFF
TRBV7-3 CASSLAPSGYEQYF